The TCR beta chain under discussion was sequenced for a study of read filtering for tumor transcriptome and immune sequencing. Findings of the study overall: Sorted CD138-negative bone marrow cells were not purified T cells. Approximately 77% of IR-seq clonotypes had a single read, yet these held roughly 3.3% of reads.

For this clonotype: Its antigen is undetermined.

The CDR3 consists of 15 residues. Germline V CDR1 and CDR2: MGHRA, YSYEKL. Trimming removed 1 base from V and 1 base from J, with 11 bases in between. Molecular barcoded adaptors covering alpha/delta and beta/gamma chains were used on 400 ng RNA. TCRdb re-called the reads through MiXCR, storing one row per CDR3 protein. The sample shows 100,000 to 150,000 distinct CDR3 sequences, approximately 13% of them seen only once. This chain links TRBV4-1 with TRBJ2-7; tentative D call: TRBD1 (7 bases). The origin of this receptor is a donor aged 40 or over with multiple myeloma. Sequences were obtained from a population of CD138-negative cells sorted from bone marrow. CDR3 sequence (DNA): TGCGCCAGCAGCCAAGTCAGGGGGGAGTCCTACGAGCAGTACTTC. Its translation is CASSQVRGESYEQYF.